A selection of T cell receptor beta chains follows, all from one sample in a study of T-cell memory formation after mild COVID-19. A single record per CDR3 protein comes from TCRdb applying MiXCR to the 5' RACE reads. In the table there are about 240,000 distinct CDR3 sequences, approximately 9% of which are singletons. Sequenced sample: PBMCs or a T cell subset sorted from them (not recorded which). Source of these receptors: a man between 18 and 35 years old who had mild COVID-19 (a few samples of this study predate the infection). Cell type and time point are not known. Both conserved end residues are part of each CDR3. Fields, in order: V gene, D gene, clone size, J gene, CDR3 DNA, CDR3 protein. D genes are given only for firm matches. Size tells how often a clone was seen (once, few, many) or the class of an expanded clone, and some rows leave it out.

v_gene: TRBV5-1
d_gene: -
abundance: -
j_gene: TRBJ1-1
CDR3nt: TGCGCCAGCAGCGGGGGAGGGGCGGACACTGAAGCTTTCTTT
CDR3aa: CASSGGGADTEAFF

v_gene: TRBV29-1
d_gene: TRBD2
abundance: many
j_gene: TRBJ2-7
CDR3nt: TGCAGCGTTGATTCGGGGGGATCCTACGAGCAGTACTTC
CDR3aa: CSVDSGGSYEQYF

v_gene: TRBV5-1
d_gene: TRBD1
abundance: few
j_gene: TRBJ1-1
CDR3nt: TGCGCCAGCAGCTCTAAGGGACAGGGCACCACTGAAGCTTTCTTT
CDR3aa: CASSSKGQGTTEAFF

v_gene: TRBV10-2
d_gene: -
abundance: -
j_gene: TRBJ1-4
CDR3nt: TGCGCCAGCAGGCAGGGATCTTTTAATGAAAAACTGTTTTTT
CDR3aa: CASRQGSFNEKLFF

v_gene: TRBV7-2
d_gene: -
abundance: -
j_gene: TRBJ2-1
CDR3nt: TGTGCCAGCAGCTTATTATTCGGAGATGGGGGGAATTTC
CDR3aa: CASSLLFGDGGNF

v_gene: TRBV20-1
d_gene: TRBD2
abundance: -
j_gene: TRBJ2-5
CDR3nt: TGCAGTGCTAGACGGACGACTAGCGGGGGGGCAGGAGAGACCCAGTACTTC
CDR3aa: CSARRTTSGGAGETQYF

v_gene: TRBV5-1
d_gene: -
abundance: -
j_gene: TRBJ2-6
CDR3nt: TGCGCCAGCAGCTTGATCGGACAGATCTCTGGGGCCAACGTCCTGACTTTC
CDR3aa: CASSLIGQISGANVLTF

v_gene: TRBV7-9
d_gene: TRBD1
abundance: -
j_gene: TRBJ1-4
CDR3nt: TGTGCCAGCAGCTTAGCTCGGGACAGGGGGCTCGGAGGTGAAAAACTGTTTTTT
CDR3aa: CASSLARDRGLGGEKLFF

v_gene: TRBV2
d_gene: -
abundance: few
j_gene: TRBJ1-6
CDR3nt: TGTGCCAGTCGACAGAATTCACCCCTCCACTTT
CDR3aa: CASRQNSPLHF

v_gene: TRBV9
d_gene: -
abundance: few
j_gene: TRBJ1-6
CDR3nt: TGTGCCAGCAGCGGGGGGACGGATTTATCACCCCTCCACTTT
CDR3aa: CASSGGTDLSPLHF

v_gene: TRBV24-1
d_gene: -
abundance: -
j_gene: TRBJ2-2
CDR3nt: TGTGCCACCAGTGATCTGACAGCCGGGGAGCTGTTTTTT
CDR3aa: CATSDLTAGELFF

v_gene: TRBV7-3
d_gene: -
abundance: -
j_gene: TRBJ1-1
CDR3nt: TGTGCCAGCAGCTTACGGGGGCTGGGGGGTGAAGCTTTCTTT
CDR3aa: CASSLRGLGGEAFF

v_gene: TRBV7-2
d_gene: -
abundance: many
j_gene: TRBJ2-2
CDR3nt: TGTGCCAGCAGCAGAGGGCCAGGGAACACCGGGGAGCTGTTTTTT
CDR3aa: CASSRGPGNTGELFF

v_gene: TRBV12-3/TRBV12-4
d_gene: -
abundance: few
j_gene: TRBJ2-3
CDR3nt: TGTGCCAGCAGTTCCGGCGGGTCAACTAGCACAGATACGCAGTATTTT
CDR3aa: CASSSGGSTSTDTQYF

v_gene: TRBV5-1
d_gene: TRBD2
abundance: -
j_gene: TRBJ2-2
CDR3nt: TGCGCCAGCACCTCTTGGGCTAGCGGGGGAGCCAACACCGGGGAGCTGTTTTTT
CDR3aa: CASTSWASGGANTGELFF

v_gene: TRBV12-3/TRBV12-4
d_gene: TRBD2
abundance: -
j_gene: TRBJ2-2
CDR3nt: TGTGCCAGCAAAAACCGGGGGGACACCGGGGAGCTGTTTTTT
CDR3aa: CASKNRGDTGELFF

v_gene: TRBV7-2
d_gene: TRBD2
abundance: -
j_gene: TRBJ2-1
CDR3nt: TGTGCCAGCAGTGAGACTAGCGGGGGGGTCGGTGAGCAGTTCTTC
CDR3aa: CASSETSGGVGEQFF

v_gene: TRBV5-6
d_gene: -
abundance: many
j_gene: TRBJ2-1
CDR3nt: TGTGCCAGCAGATCTGCAGTAAGGGACTCCTACAATGAGCAGTTCTTC
CDR3aa: CASRSAVRDSYNEQFF

v_gene: TRBV5-1
d_gene: TRBD1
abundance: many
j_gene: TRBJ2-1
CDR3nt: TGCGCCAGCAGCTCTCAGACAGGGGGAAAGTTCTTC
CDR3aa: CASSSQTGGKFF

v_gene: TRBV24-1
d_gene: -
abundance: -
j_gene: TRBJ2-3
CDR3nt: TGTGCCACCAGTGATCCTCGGGGGGCTTCCGCTACGCAGTATTTT
CDR3aa: CATSDPRGASATQYF

v_gene: TRBV7-9
d_gene: -
abundance: few
j_gene: TRBJ2-7
CDR3nt: TGTGCCAGCAGCTTAGTCCAGTACGAGCAGTACTTC
CDR3aa: CASSLVQYEQYF

v_gene: TRBV5-4
d_gene: -
abundance: -
j_gene: TRBJ1-5
CDR3nt: TGTGCCAGCAGCCCGGGATTCAATCAGCCCCAGCATTTT
CDR3aa: CASSPGFNQPQHF

v_gene: TRBV7-2
d_gene: -
abundance: -
j_gene: TRBJ2-3
CDR3nt: TGTGCCAGCAGCTTATTAGGCCTCGGTTTGGGAGATACGCAGTATTTT
CDR3aa: CASSLLGLGLGDTQYF

v_gene: TRBV4-1
d_gene: -
abundance: few
j_gene: TRBJ2-3
CDR3nt: TGCGCCAGCAGACGACAGACTAGCACAGATACGCAGTATTTT
CDR3aa: CASRRQTSTDTQYF

v_gene: TRBV5-1
d_gene: -
abundance: -
j_gene: TRBJ2-5
CDR3nt: TGCGCCAGCAGCCCGGGGGCGGGAGAACAAGAGACCCAGTACTTC
CDR3aa: CASSPGAGEQETQYF

v_gene: TRBV5-1
d_gene: -
abundance: -
j_gene: TRBJ1-5
CDR3nt: TGCGCCAGCAGCGCGGGAGACAGGTTTAGCAATCAGCCCCAGCATTTT
CDR3aa: CASSAGDRFSNQPQHF

v_gene: TRBV7-9
d_gene: TRBD2
abundance: -
j_gene: TRBJ2-1
CDR3nt: TGTGCCAGCAGCCCCACTAGCGGGGGAGGGAACGAGCAGTTCTTC
CDR3aa: CASSPTSGGGNEQFF

v_gene: TRBV5-1
d_gene: -
abundance: few
j_gene: TRBJ2-7
CDR3nt: TGCGCCAGCAGCACCGCACCAGGGTCCGGAGCGTACGAGCAGTACTTC
CDR3aa: CASSTAPGSGAYEQYF

v_gene: TRBV7-9
d_gene: -
abundance: few
j_gene: TRBJ2-3
CDR3nt: TGTGCCAGCAGCTTTGGGACACCTGGGGATACGCAGTATTTT
CDR3aa: CASSFGTPGDTQYF

v_gene: TRBV23-1
d_gene: -
abundance: -
j_gene: TRBJ2-3
CDR3nt: TGCGCCAGCGCGGGGATCACAGATACGCAGTATTTT
CDR3aa: CASAGITDTQYF

v_gene: TRBV7-2
d_gene: -
abundance: few
j_gene: TRBJ2-3
CDR3nt: TGTGCCAGCAGCTTATATTCTGATACGCAGTATTTT
CDR3aa: CASSLYSDTQYF

v_gene: TRBV20-1
d_gene: -
abundance: -
j_gene: TRBJ2-7
CDR3nt: TGCAGTGCTAGAGATCCGATGGGACTCGACCTGGGGGAGCAGTACTTC
CDR3aa: CSARDPMGLDLGEQYF

v_gene: TRBV13
d_gene: -
abundance: once
j_gene: TRBJ2-2
CDR3nt: TGTGCCAGCAGCCCCCTGGGGGCGGGTAACACCGGGGAGCTGTTTTTT
CDR3aa: CASSPLGAGNTGELFF

v_gene: TRBV7-2
d_gene: -
abundance: few
j_gene: TRBJ1-3
CDR3nt: TGTGCCAGCAGCTCTATTCCCGGACGGAGCTCTGGAAACACCATATATTTT
CDR3aa: CASSSIPGRSSGNTIYF

v_gene: TRBV12-3/TRBV12-4
d_gene: TRBD1
abundance: few
j_gene: TRBJ1-1
CDR3nt: TGTGCCAGCAGTACAGGGGAGCCGAACACTGAAGCTTTCTTT
CDR3aa: CASSTGEPNTEAFF

v_gene: TRBV4-3
d_gene: TRBD1
abundance: -
j_gene: TRBJ2-1
CDR3nt: TGCGCCAGCAGCCAAGATTGGACAGGAGACTACTACAATGAGCAGTTCTTC
CDR3aa: CASSQDWTGDYYNEQFF

v_gene: TRBV7-2
d_gene: TRBD2
abundance: -
j_gene: TRBJ2-3
CDR3nt: TGTGCCAGCAGCTTAGGGACTAGCGCAGATACGCAGTATTTT
CDR3aa: CASSLGTSADTQYF